A selection of T cell receptor beta chains follows, all from one sample in a study of post-analysis software for immune sequencing data. TCRdb reprocessed the PCR reads via MiXCR and lists one record per CDR3 protein. The profile covers approximately 180,000 distinct CDR3 sequences, with approximately 30% appearing a single time and 1.5% taken by the ten largest. Source material: blood. All receptors derive from a girl under 18 with multiple sclerosis. CDR3s include the opening cysteine and the closing phenylalanine or tryptophan. Fields, in order: clone size, J gene, D gene, V gene, CDR3 DNA, CDR3 protein. The D gene is left open where the match is weak. Only some rows state a clone size, as once, few, many or a class for expanded clones.

size: .
J: TRBJ2-2
D: TRBD1
V: TRBV9
DNA: TGTGCCAGCAGCCCAGTTGGACAGGGGTCTCACGGGGAGCTGTTTTTT
CDR3: CASSPVGQGSHGELFF

size: few
J: TRBJ2-1
D: .
V: TRBV12-3/TRBV12-4
DNA: TGTGCCAGCAGTTTGGGTAGGGTGGGAGGTCGGGAGCAGTTCTTC
CDR3: CASSLGRVGGREQFF

size: few
J: TRBJ1-5
D: .
V: TRBV5-1
DNA: TGCGCCAGCAGCTTGGGGGAAGGACTGGGGAATCAGCCCCAGCATTTT
CDR3: CASSLGEGLGNQPQHF

size: .
J: TRBJ2-1
D: .
V: TRBV12-3/TRBV12-4
DNA: TGTGCCAGCAGTTTCCCGGGGAGGTCGGATGTGCAGTTCTTC
CDR3: CASSFPGRSDVQFF

size: many
J: TRBJ2-7
D: .
V: TRBV13
DNA: TGTGCCAGCAGCTTTTACGGGGGCCAGGACGAGCAGTACTTC
CDR3: CASSFYGGQDEQYF

size: many
J: TRBJ2-7
D: TRBD2
V: TRBV25-1
DNA: TGTGCCAGCGGAACTAGCGGGAGGGCCTCCTACGAGCAGTACTTC
CDR3: CASGTSGRASYEQYF

size: .
J: TRBJ2-3
D: .
V: TRBV3-1
DNA: TGTGCCAGCAGCCAAGTGGCTAGAGGAGGGTCGGGAGATACGCAGTATTTT
CDR3: CASSQVARGGSGDTQYF

size: .
J: TRBJ1-1
D: .
V: TRBV5-1
DNA: TGCGCCAGCAGCCCGAACCCTGGCGACACTGAAGCTTTCTTT
CDR3: CASSPNPGDTEAFF

size: .
J: TRBJ2-2
D: TRBD2
V: TRBV12-3/TRBV12-4
DNA: TGTGCCAGCAGTTTAGGGCTAGCGGGAGCTGGCACCGGGGAGCTGTTTTTT
CDR3: CASSLGLAGAGTGELFF

size: .
J: TRBJ1-3
D: .
V: TRBV5-6
DNA: TGTGCCAGCAGCTTGTCGAGTCGTGGGGGAAACACCATATATTTT
CDR3: CASSLSSRGGNTIYF

size: few
J: TRBJ1-2
D: .
V: TRBV5-5
DNA: TGTGCCAGCAGCTACAATGGCGTAGATGGCTACACCTTC
CDR3: CASSYNGVDGYTF

size: few
J: TRBJ1-5
D: .
V: TRBV7-2
DNA: TGTGCCAGCAGCCGACAGGTAGAAAATCAGCCCCAGCATTTT
CDR3: CASSRQVENQPQHF

size: few
J: TRBJ1-1
D: .
V: TRBV3-1
DNA: TGTGCCAGCAGCCCTCCGGGACAAGGAGGACCTGAAGCTTTCTTT
CDR3: CASSPPGQGGPEAFF

size: once
J: TRBJ2-7
D: TRBD1
V: TRBV11-1
DNA: TGTGCCAGCAGCTTCGTTTCTGGGACAGTTAAGTTCTACGAGCGGTACTTC
CDR3: CASSFVSGTVKFYERYF

size: .
J: TRBJ1-1
D: .
V: TRBV19
DNA: TGTGCCAGTAGTATCGCCGTAACCACTGAAGCTTTCTTT
CDR3: CASSIAVTTEAFF

size: few
J: TRBJ1-4
D: .
V: TRBV11-2
DNA: TGTGCCAGCAGCTTATACGAAAAACTGTTTTTT
CDR3: CASSLYEKLFF

size: many
J: TRBJ2-1
D: .
V: TRBV29-1
DNA: TGCAGCGTTCTGACCCCAACAGACAATGAGCAGTTCTTC
CDR3: CSVLTPTDNEQFF

size: .
J: TRBJ2-7
D: TRBD2
V: TRBV12-3/TRBV12-4
DNA: TGTGCCAGCAGTTTAGTGAGTAGCGGGAGCGCCTACGAGCAGTACTTC
CDR3: CASSLVSSGSAYEQYF

size: many
J: TRBJ1-5
D: .
V: TRBV29-1
DNA: TGCAGCGTTGGAGAGGACGTTAATAGCAATCAGCCCCAGCATTTT
CDR3: CSVGEDVNSNQPQHF